This TCR beta chain stems from a study of cytomegalovirus exposure and HLA in healthy donors. Study results and limitations: As a later analysis revealed, the rate of TCR association differed by HLA locus, with DRB1 most and HLA-C fewest. Most CMV-associated TCR beta chains were later found to appear HLA-restricted.

Unmatched junction bases numbered 5, after V lost 6 bases and J lost 5 bases. The V gene's germline CDR1 is SQVTM and CDR2 ANQGSEA. The CDR3 totals 12 residues. The PCR contained 60 Vbeta and 13 Jbeta primers. Method: immunoSEQ multiplex PCR; TCRdb's copy keeps in-frame clones and lacks some. The repertoire includes fewer than 200,000 clones, roughly three quarters of them detected once, and around 7% sits in the top ten. The donors were healthy bone marrow donors. Turning to this clone: Its antigen is unknown.

This chain connects TRBV29-1 to TRBJ1-1, with 8 nucleotides matching TRBD1. The receptor was derived from a male donor in good health and CMV-seropositive. Specimen: PBMCs. The CDR3 is CSVHDRGTEAFF. For the CDR3, the DNA is TGCAGCGTCCACGACAGGGGTACTGAAGCTTTCTTT.